The T cell receptor (beta chain) under discussion was sequenced for a study of blood T cell repertoires in COVID-19. Study-wide background: COVID-19 samples, acute and convalescent, were from the United States, Italy and Spain. PBMCs, B-cell-depleted T cells, or T cells provided the cDNA or gDNA that made up the material.

How the authors handled the data: By means of reference gene primer amplification, nucleated cell counts were estimated. Using immunoSEQ multiplex PCR, the repertoire was profiled, and TCRdb retains in-frame clones only, with some absent. V, J and clone size are taken as reported in that table, and D and trimming were inferred from the DNA itself. Of some 220,000 clones listed, approximately 78% are singletons. The CDR3 consists of 13 residues. The ends were cut back, 3 bases at V and 9 bases at J, with 12 bases in the middle. Germline loops: CDR1 SGHDN, CDR2 FVKESK. Seattle cases were enrolled at active infection and followed longitudinally.

The genes are TRBV14 and TRBJ2-1; D is perhaps TRBD2 (5 bases). This TCR was recovered from a woman in her seventies with COVID-19, enrolled during active disease. Sequences were obtained from peripheral blood. The CDR3 DNA is TGTGCCAGCAGCCACGACCTAGCCGGTGAGCAGTTCTTC. This sequence encodes CASSHDLAGEQFF.